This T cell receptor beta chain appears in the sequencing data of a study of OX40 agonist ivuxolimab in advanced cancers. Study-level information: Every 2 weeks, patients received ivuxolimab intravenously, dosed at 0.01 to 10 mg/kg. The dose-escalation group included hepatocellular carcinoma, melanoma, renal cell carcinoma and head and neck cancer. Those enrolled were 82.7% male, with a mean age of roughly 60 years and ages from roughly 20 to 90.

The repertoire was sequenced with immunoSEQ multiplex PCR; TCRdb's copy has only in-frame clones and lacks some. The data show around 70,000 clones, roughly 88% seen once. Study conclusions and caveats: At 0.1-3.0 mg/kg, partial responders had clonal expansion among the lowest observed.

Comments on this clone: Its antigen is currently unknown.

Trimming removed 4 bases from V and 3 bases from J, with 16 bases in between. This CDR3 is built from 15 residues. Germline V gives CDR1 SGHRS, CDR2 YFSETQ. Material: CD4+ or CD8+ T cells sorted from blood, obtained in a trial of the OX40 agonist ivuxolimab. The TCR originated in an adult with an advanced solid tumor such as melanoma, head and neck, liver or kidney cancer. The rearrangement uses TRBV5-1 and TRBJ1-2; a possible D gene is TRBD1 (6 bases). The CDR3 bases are TGCGCCAGCAGCCTTATTGACAGGAGGCACTATGGCTACACCTTC. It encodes CASSLIDRRHYGYTF.